A single sample gave rise to the 20 T cell receptor beta chains below, sequenced in a study of chemoradiotherapy in HPV16-positive cancers. This table comes from immunoSEQ multiplex PCR, and its TCRdb copy is limited to in-frame clones, with some not included. This sample carries fewer than 9,500 clones, less than 75% of them seen once, and the ten largest clones take about 10%. This material was obtained from a patient who underwent chemoradiotherapy. Receptors were obtained from a human donor with HPV-associated anogenital cancer.

The chain employs TRBV9 and TRBJ2-1, with 7 bases fitting TRBD2. This CDR3 region has 16 residues. The V and J ends lost 0 bases and 5 bases, in that order; junction bases with no gene match: 8. Per germline, CDR1 SGDLS and CDR2 YYNGEE. CDR3 sequence: CASSVALYRGDNEQFF. Written as DNA, the CDR3 is TGTGCCAGCAGCGTAGCTCTCTACCGGGGGGACAATGAGCAGTTCTTC.

The V call is TRBV4-3, the J call TRBJ2-3, with 12 bases aligning to TRBD2. Per germline, CDR1 LGHNA and CDR2 YSLEER. J was trimmed by 3 bases and V by 0 bases; bases with no gene match: 1. The CDR3 covers 16 residues. For the CDR3, the DNA is TGCGCCAGCAGCCAAGAAACTAGCGGGGGGACAGATACGCAGTATTTT. It specifies CASSQETSGGTDTQYF.

The rearrangement uses TRBV27 and TRBJ2-1; D is perhaps TRBD1 (5 bases). The germline V and J ends were trimmed by 5 bases and 9 bases, with 14 bases remaining between them. This CDR3 is built from 13 residues. The V gene's germline CDR1 is MNHEY and CDR2 SMNVEV (reference sequence). This CDR3 reads CASSAQARGEQFF. DNA for the CDR3: TGTGCCAGCAGTGCACAGGCTAGAGGTGAGCAGTTCTTC.

In DNA, the CDR3 is TGTGCCAAGGGACCGGCAGAGGACTATGGCTACACCTTC. Translation gives CAKGPAEDYGYTF. The V call is TRBV25-1, the J call TRBJ1-2; a possible D gene is TRBD1 (5 bases). Looked up from germline, CDR1 is MGHDK and CDR2 is SYGVNS. This CDR3 has 13 residues. Trimming pared 10 bases from V and 3 bases from J, leaving 15 bases between.

A note on this clone: The junction shows a germline mismatch at one end, possibly a read error. The same CDR3 is also encoded by other DNA sequences in this sample. J is TRBJ2-7 and V is TRBV5-1; 7 bases are shared with TRBD1. CDR3 length equals 17 residues. CDR1 and CDR2 from the germline V gene are SGHRS and YFSETQ. This CDR3 is CASSAPGTVGISYEQYF. The CDR3 DNA reads as TGCGCCAGCAGCGCACCCGGGACAGTGGGGATCTCCTACGAGCAATACTTC.

CDR3 DNA: TGTGCCAGCAGCCAGGACAGGCGGGGCGAGCAGTACTTC. Residues: CASSQDRRGEQYF. The rearrangement uses TRBV6-5 and TRBJ2-7; D is perhaps TRBD1 (7 bases). The CDR3 has 13 amino acids. The germline CDR1 and CDR2 sequences are MNHEY and SVGAGI. Trimming took off 6 bases at V and 6 bases at J, with 15 bases between the two ends.

CDR3 nucleotides: TGTGCCAGCAGCCCCGGGGGCGGGGGGGCCAAATACGAGCAGTACTTC. This gives the protein CASSPGGGGAKYEQYF. The gene calls are TRBV5-4 and TRBJ2-7; 9 positions match TRBD2. Germline V gene sequence: CDR1 SGHNT, CDR2 YYREEE (reference sequence). The CDR3 length is 16 residues. With V trimmed by 4 bases and J by 4 bases, 12 bases remained unmatched. The variable domain in full, with the rest retrieved from reference TRBV5-4 and TRBJ2-7, is ETGVTQSPTHLIKTRGQQVTLRCSSQSGHNTVSWYQQALGQGPQFIFQYYREEENGRGNFPPRFSGLQFPNYSSELNVNALELDDSALYLCASSPGGGGAKYEQYFGPGTRLTVT.

A few counts support this clone. This sequence joins TRBV5-1 and TRBJ1-1; possible D gene TRBD1, 6 bases. In germline, CDR1 is SGHRS, CDR2 YFSETQ. There are 15 residues in the CDR3. V lost 0 bases and J lost 4, with 13 bases in between. The CDR3 protein is CASSLVSGGATEAFF. CDR3 in DNA: TGCGCCAGCAGCTTGGTATCCGGGGGGGCCACTGAAGCTTTCTTT.

The rearrangement joins TRBV15 to TRBJ1-2, with D possibly TRBD1 on 5 matching bases. The length of the CDR3 is 14 residues. Trimming took off 0 bases at V and 4 bases at J, with 9 bases between the two ends. CDR1 LNHNV and CDR2 YYDKDF come from the germline V gene (reference sequence). CDR3 sequence: CATSRDKGRYGYTF. Here the CDR3 DNA reads TGTGCCACCAGCAGAGATAAGGGGCGCTATGGCTACACCTTC.

The table lists this clone with a count of one. The chain carries TRBV5-1 and TRBJ2-7, with D possibly being TRBD2 (6 bases). Germline lookup yields CDR1 SGHRS and CDR2 YFSETQ. CDR3 length equals 17 residues. The V end lost 3 bases, the J end lost 4 bases, and 23 bases lay between the germline ends. The CDR3 here is CASSSSQHGDRGYEQYF. The DNA for the CDR3 is TGCGCCAGCAGCTCGAGTCAACATGGAGACCGGGGGTACGAGCAGTACTTC.

V and J are TRBV27 and TRBJ2-7, with D tentatively TRBD1 (5 bases). Trimming stripped 4 bases from V and 0 bases from J, with 10 bases between. The CDR3 totals 14 residues. Germline CDR1 reads MNHEY; CDR2 reads SMNVEV (reference sequence). Here the CDR3 reads CASSSTDNSYEQYF. For the CDR3, the DNA is TGTGCCAGCAGTTCAACGGACAACTCCTACGAGCAGTACTTC.

The rearrangement links TRBV2 to TRBJ2-7; 7 bases align to TRBD1. The CDR3 sequence is 12 residues long. The germline CDR1 and CDR2 sequences are SNHLY and FYNNEI. V was pared by 6 bases and J by 5 bases, with 4 bases of the junction left unmatched. The CDR3 protein is CASSTGVHEQYF. In DNA, the CDR3 is TGTGCCAGCAGCACAGGGGTCCACGAGCAGTACTTC.

This clone was observed a handful of times. The V call is TRBV30, the J call TRBJ2-6, with D maybe TRBD2 (5 bases). Trimming removed 2 bases at V and 4 bases at J, with 18 bases between. Germline CDR1 reads GTSNPN; CDR2 reads SVGIG (reference sequence). The CDR3 consists of 17 residues. The CDR3 bases are TGTGCCTGGAGTATGGGAGCAGCGGCGGCCGGGGCCAACGTCCTGACTTTC. Translating gives CAWSMGAAAAGANVLTF.

Here the CDR3 reads CASRTEPYEQYF. CDR3 DNA sequence: TGTGCCAGCAGGACCGAGCCATACGAGCAGTACTTC. The rearrangement uses TRBV28 and TRBJ2-7; D call uncertain. This CDR3 has 12 residues. Germline lookup yields CDR1 MDHEN and CDR2 SYDVKM. The V and J ends lost 6 bases and 4 bases respectively, with 10 bases between them.

The genes are TRBV28 and TRBJ1-2; 10 bases map to TRBD1. Germline CDR1 MDHEN, CDR2 SYDVKM. The CDR3 is 17 residues long. V shed 5 bases and J 0 bases; nucleotides not matched to a gene: 9. CDR3 coding DNA: TGTGCCAGCAGTCTCCCGGGACAGGGGTCCGCTAACTATGGCTACACCTTC. Amino acid sequence: CASSLPGQGSANYGYTF.

This chain connects TRBV4-1 to TRBJ1-6; TRBD1 matches 7 bases. Trimming removed 1 base from V and 10 bases from J; junction bases left unmatched: 10. Germline assignment: CDR1 MGHRA and CDR2 YSYEKL. The CDR3 totals 16 residues. Here the CDR3 reads CASSQGAARGSSPLHF. In nucleotides, the CDR3 is TGCGCCAGCAGCCAAGGAGCGGCCAGGGGGTCGTCACCCCTCCACTTT.

This chain joins TRBV18 and TRBJ2-7, with 7 bases fitting TRBD1. V gave up 6 bases and J gave up 5 bases; unmatched junction bases: 7. The CDR3 consists of 13 residues. Per germline, CDR1 KGHSH and CDR2 LQKENI. The CDR3 bases are TGTGCCAGCTCGCACGGGACAGCGAACGAGCAGTACTTC. Translation gives CASSHGTANEQYF. The entire variable domain, with the rest obtained from reference TRBV18 and TRBJ2-7, is as follows: NAGVMQNPRHLVRRRGQEARLRCSPMKGHSHVYWYRQLPEEGLKFMVYLQKENIIDESGMPKERFSAEFPKEGPSILRIQQVVRGDSAAYFCASSHGTANEQYFGPGTRLTVT.

This clone was seen a handful of times. V and J are TRBV13 and TRBJ1-1, with a weak D call TRBD1 (5 bases). In germline, CDR1 is PRHDT, CDR2 FYEKMQ (reference sequence). This CDR3 has 15 residues. The V end was cut by 4 bases, the J end by 2 bases, with 14 bases between. In DNA, the CDR3 is TGTGCCAGCAGCTCCACAGGTTCCACAAACACTGAAGCTTTCTTT. Protein sequence: CASSSTGSTNTEAFF.

The CDR3 loop is CASLLSTAKRGYNEQFF. In nucleotides, the CDR3 is TGTGCCAGCCTTTTGTCCACGGCGAAGCGGGGCTACAATGAGCAGTTCTTC. The chain couples TRBV2 to TRBJ2-1, with 7 bases identical to TRBD2. V shed 8 bases, J shed 3 bases, and the junction held 16 bases outside the gene matches. The germline V gene encodes CDR1 SNHLY and CDR2 FYNNEI. This CDR3 is built from 17 residues.

The chain employs TRBV11-2 and TRBJ1-1; D remains unclear. V was cut by 5 bases and J by 11 bases, with 21 bases left in between. Germline-derived CDR1 and CDR2 are SGHAT and FQNNGV. This CDR3 comprises 14 residues. In nucleotides, the CDR3 is TGTGCCAGCAGCCCGAGTAGCGGCCTGCTCCCGGCTTTCTTT. This gives the protein CASSPSSGLLPAFF. Supplemented by reference TRBV11-2 and TRBJ1-1, the full variable domain reads EAGVAQSPRYKIIEKRQSVAFWCNPISGHATLYWYQQILGQGPKLLIQFQNNGVVDDSQLPKDRFSAERLKGVDSTLKIQPAKLEDSAVYLCASSPSSGLLPAFFGQGTRLTVV.